This TCR beta chain is drawn from a study of radiotherapy plus CTLA-4 blockade in lung cancer. General study points: In blood, tumor-derived TCR clones expanded after radiotherapy plus ipilimumab.

Those patients who had chemo-refractory metastatic non-small-cell lung cancer were given focal radiation along with CTLA-4 blockade through ipilimumab. Of note for this clone: What it binds is unknown.

Trimming took 8 bases from V and 7 from J; bases not matched to a gene: 14. CDR3 length: 15 residues. Germline assignment: CDR1 ENHRY and CDR2 SYGVKD. The protocol was immunoSEQ multiplex PCR, while the TCRdb copy is restricted to in-frame clones and leaves out a portion. The table records 45,000 or so clones, more than 70% of them present only once. Specimen: peripheral blood, collected from a patient treated with radiotherapy plus ipilimumab. The TCR comes from a human donor with non-small cell lung cancer who had stable disease on radiotherapy plus ipilimumab. V usage is TRBV10-3 and J usage is TRBJ2-1; the match to TRBD1 covers 7 bases. CDR3 region: CAIAEVDRDANEQFF. The CDR3 nucleotides are TGTGCCATCGCGGAAGTCGACAGGGATGCTAATGAGCAGTTCTTC.